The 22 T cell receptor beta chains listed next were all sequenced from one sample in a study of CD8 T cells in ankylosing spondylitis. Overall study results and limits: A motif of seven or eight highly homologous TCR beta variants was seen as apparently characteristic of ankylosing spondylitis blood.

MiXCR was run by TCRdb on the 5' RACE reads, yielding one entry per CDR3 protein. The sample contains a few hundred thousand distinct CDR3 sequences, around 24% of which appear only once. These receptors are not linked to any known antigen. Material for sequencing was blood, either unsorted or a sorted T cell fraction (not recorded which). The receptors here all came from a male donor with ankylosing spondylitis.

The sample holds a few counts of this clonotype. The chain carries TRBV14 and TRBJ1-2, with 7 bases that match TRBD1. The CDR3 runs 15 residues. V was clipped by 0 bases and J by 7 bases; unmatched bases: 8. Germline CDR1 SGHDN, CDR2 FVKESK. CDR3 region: CASSQEITGEGGYTF. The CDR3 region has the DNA TGTGCCAGCAGCCAAGAGATCACAGGGGAAGGTGGCTACACCTTC.

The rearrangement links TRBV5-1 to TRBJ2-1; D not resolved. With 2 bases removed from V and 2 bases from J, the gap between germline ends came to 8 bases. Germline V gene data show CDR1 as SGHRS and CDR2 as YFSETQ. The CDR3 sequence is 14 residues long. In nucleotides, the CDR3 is TGCGCCAGCAGCTTTGACGGAACCTACAATGAGCAGTTCTTC. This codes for CASSFDGTYNEQFF.

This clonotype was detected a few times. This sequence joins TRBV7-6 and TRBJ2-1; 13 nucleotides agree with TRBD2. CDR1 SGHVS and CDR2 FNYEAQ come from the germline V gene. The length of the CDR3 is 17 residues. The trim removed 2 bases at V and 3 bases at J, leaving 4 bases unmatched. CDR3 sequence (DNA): TGTGCCAGCAGCTTAACCGGGACTAGCGGGAACTACAATGAGCAGTTCTTC. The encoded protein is CASSLTGTSGNYNEQFF.

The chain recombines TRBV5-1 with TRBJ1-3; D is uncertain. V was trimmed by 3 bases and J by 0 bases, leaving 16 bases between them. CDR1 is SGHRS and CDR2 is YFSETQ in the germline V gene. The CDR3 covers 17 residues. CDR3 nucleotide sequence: TGCGCCAGCAGCTGGGCTCTGGGTGAGGGCTCTGGAAACACCATATATTTT. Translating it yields CASSWALGEGSGNTIYF. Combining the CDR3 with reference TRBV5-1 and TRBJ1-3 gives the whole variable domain KAGVTQTPRYLIKTRGQQVTLSCSPISGHRSVSWYQQTPGQGLQFLFEYFSETQRNKGNFPGRFSGRQFSNSRSEMNVSTLELGDSALYLCASSWALGEGSGNTIYFGEGSWLTVV.

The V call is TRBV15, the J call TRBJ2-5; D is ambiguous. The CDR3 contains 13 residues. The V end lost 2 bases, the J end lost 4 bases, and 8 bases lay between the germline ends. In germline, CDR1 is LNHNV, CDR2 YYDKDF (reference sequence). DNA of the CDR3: TGTGCCACCAGCAGACCTAATCGAGAGACCCAGTACTTC. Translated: CATSRPNRETQYF.

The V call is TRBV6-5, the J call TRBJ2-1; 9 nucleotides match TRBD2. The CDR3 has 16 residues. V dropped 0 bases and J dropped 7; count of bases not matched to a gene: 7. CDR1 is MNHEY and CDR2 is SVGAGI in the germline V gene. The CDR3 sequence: CASSYSVAGVGNEQFF. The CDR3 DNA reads TGTGCCAGCAGTTACTCTGTAGCGGGAGTTGGTAATGAGCAGTTCTTC.

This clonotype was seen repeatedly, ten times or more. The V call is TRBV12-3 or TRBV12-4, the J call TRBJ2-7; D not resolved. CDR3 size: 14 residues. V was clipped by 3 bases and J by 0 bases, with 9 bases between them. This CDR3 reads CASSFLVNSYEQYF. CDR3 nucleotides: TGTGCCAGCAGTTTCTTGGTCAACTCCTACGAGCAGTACTTC.

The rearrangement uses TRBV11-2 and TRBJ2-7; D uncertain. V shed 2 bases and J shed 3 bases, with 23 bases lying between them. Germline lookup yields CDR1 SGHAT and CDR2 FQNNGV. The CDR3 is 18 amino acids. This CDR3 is CASSLPDRNPANNYEQYF. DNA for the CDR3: TGTGCCAGCAGCTTACCCGATCGGAACCCAGCAAACAACTACGAGCAGTACTTC.

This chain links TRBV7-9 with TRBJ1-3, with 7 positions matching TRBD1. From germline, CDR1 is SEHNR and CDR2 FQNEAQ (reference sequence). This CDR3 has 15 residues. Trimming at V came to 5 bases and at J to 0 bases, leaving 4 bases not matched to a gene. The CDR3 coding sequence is TGTGCCAGCAGCGACAGGGTGAGCTCTGGAAACACCATATATTTT. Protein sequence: CASSDRVSSGNTIYF.

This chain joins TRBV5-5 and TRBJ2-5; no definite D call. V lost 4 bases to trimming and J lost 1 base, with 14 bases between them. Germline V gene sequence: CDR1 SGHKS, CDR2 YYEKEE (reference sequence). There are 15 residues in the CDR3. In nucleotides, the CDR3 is TGTGCCAGCAGCATAAACTCAGGAATCCAAGAGACCCAGTACTTC. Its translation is CASSINSGIQETQYF.

The CDR3 DNA is TGTGCCAGCAATGACAGGTACTACGAGCAGTACTTC. It yields the protein CASNDRYYEQYF. The chain combines TRBV28 with TRBJ2-7, with D possibly matching TRBD1 (6 bases). V was clipped by 7 bases and J by 3 bases, with 10 bases between them. Germline V gene lookup returns CDR1 MDHEN and CDR2 SYDVKM. This CDR3 spans 12 amino acids.

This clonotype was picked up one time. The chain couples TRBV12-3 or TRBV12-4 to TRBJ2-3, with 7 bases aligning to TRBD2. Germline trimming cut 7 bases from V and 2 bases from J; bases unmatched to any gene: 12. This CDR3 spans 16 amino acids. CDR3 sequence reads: CASTSGGSGNTDTQYF. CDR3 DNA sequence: TGTGCCAGCACCTCCGGGGGGAGCGGGAACACAGATACGCAGTATTTT.

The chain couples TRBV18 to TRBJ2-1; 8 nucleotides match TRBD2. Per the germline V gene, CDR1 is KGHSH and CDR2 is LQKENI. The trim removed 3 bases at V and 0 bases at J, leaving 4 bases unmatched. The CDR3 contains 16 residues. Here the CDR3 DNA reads TGTGCCAGCTCACCGGATAGCGGGGCCTCCTACAATGAGCAGTTCTTC. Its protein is CASSPDSGASYNEQFF.

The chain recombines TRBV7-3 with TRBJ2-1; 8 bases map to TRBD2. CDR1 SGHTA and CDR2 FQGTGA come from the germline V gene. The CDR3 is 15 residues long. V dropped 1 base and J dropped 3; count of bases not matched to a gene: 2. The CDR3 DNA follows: TGTGCCAGCAGCTTAAGAGGGACTAGCTACAATGAGCAGTTCTTC. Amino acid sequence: CASSLRGTSYNEQFF.

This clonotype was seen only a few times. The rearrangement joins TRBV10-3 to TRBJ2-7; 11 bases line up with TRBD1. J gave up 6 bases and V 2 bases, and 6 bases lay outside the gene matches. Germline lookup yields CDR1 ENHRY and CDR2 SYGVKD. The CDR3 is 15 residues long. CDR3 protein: CAISEGQGAFGEQYF. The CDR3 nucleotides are TGTGCCATCAGTGAGGGACAGGGGGCTTTCGGCGAGCAGTACTTC.

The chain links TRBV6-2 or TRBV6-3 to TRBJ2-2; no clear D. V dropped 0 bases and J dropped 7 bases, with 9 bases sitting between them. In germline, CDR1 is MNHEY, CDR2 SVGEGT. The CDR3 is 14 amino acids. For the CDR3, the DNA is TGTGCCAGCAGTTACTCTGGGGTTATCGGGGAGCTGTTTTTT. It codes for CASSYSGVIGELFF.

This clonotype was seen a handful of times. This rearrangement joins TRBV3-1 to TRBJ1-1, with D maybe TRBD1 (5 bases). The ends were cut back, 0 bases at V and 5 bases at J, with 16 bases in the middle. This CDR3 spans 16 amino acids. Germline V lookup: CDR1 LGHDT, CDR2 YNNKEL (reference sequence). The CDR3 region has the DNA TGTGCCAGCAGCCAAGATTACGGGGGTTTCGTAACTGAAGCTTTCTTT. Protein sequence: CASSQDYGGFVTEAFF.

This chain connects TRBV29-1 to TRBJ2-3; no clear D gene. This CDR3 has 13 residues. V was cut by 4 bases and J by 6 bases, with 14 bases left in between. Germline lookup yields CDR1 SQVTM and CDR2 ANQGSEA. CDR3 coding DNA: TGCAGCGTTGTAACCCGACGGGTGGATACGCAGTATTTT. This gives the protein CSVVTRRVDTQYF.

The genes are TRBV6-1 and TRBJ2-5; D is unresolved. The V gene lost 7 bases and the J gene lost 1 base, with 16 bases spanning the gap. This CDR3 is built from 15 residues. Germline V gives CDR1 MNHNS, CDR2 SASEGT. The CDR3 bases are TGTGCCAGCACCACGGCCCCCCGGTCCCAAGAGACCCAGTACTTC. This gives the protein CASTTAPRSQETQYF.

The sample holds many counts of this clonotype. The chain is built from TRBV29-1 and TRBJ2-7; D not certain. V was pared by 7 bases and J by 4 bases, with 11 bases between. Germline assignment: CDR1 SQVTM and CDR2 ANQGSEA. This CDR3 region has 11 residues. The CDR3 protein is CSGTFRYEQYF. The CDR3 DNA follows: TGCAGCGGCACTTTCCGGTACGAGCAGTACTTC.

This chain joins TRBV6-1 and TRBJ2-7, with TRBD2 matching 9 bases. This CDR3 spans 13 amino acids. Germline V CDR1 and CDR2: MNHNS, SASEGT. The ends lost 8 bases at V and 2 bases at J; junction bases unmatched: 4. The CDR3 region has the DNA TGTGCCAGCCGGCGGGGGGGGCCCTACGAGCAGTACTTC. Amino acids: CASRRGGPYEQYF.

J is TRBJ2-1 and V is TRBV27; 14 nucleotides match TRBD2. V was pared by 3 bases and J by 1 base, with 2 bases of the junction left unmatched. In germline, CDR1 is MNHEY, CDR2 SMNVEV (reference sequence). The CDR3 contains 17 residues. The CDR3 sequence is CASSFGTSGSSYNEQFF. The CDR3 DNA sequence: TGTGCCAGCAGTTTTGGGACTAGCGGGAGTTCCTACAATGAGCAGTTCTTC.